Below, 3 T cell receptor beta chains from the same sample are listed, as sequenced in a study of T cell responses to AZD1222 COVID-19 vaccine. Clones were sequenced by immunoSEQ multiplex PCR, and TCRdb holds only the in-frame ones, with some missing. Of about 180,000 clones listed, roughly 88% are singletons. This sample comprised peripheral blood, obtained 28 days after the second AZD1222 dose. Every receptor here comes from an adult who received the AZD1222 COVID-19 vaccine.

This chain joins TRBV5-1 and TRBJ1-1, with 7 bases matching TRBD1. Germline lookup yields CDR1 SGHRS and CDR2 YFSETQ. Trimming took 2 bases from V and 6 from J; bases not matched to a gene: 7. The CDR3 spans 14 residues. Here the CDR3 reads CASSFMSGTAEAFF. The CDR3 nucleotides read TGCGCCAGCAGCTTTATGTCGGGGACAGCTGAAGCTTTCTTT.

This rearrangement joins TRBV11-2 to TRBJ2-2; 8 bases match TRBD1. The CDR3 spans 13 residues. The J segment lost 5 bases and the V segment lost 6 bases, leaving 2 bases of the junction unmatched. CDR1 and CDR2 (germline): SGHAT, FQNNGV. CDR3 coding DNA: TGTGCCAGCAGTTACAGGGGGACCGGGGAGCTGTTTTTT. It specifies CASSYRGTGELFF.

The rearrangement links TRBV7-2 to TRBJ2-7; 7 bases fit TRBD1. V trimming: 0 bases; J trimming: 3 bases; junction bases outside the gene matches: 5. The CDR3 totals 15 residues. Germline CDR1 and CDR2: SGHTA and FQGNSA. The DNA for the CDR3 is TGTGCCAGCAGCTTAGCGCAACAGGGGAACTACGAGCAGTACTTC. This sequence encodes CASSLAQQGNYEQYF.